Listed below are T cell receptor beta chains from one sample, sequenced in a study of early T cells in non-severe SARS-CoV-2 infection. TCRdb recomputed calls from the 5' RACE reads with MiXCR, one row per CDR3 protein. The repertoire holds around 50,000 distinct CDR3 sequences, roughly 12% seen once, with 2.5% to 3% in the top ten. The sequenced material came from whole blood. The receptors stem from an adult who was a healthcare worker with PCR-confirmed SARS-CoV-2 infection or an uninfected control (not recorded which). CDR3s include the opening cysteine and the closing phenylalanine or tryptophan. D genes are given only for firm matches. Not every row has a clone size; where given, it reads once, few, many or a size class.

CDR3aa: CAWSVILGPNEKLFF
CDR3nt: TGTGCCTGGAGTGTTATTCTAGGGCCTAATGAAAAACTGTTTTTT
j_gene: TRBJ1-4
v_gene: TRBV30
d_gene: .
abundance: few
len: 15

CDR3aa: CASSLLAGENIQYF
CDR3nt: TGTGCCAGCAGCTTACTAGCGGGGGAAAACATTCAGTACTTC
j_gene: TRBJ2-4
v_gene: TRBV5-5
d_gene: TRBD2
abundance: .
len: 14

CDR3aa: CSVPGLLTDTQYF
CDR3nt: TGCAGCGTTCCGGGACTACTCACAGATACGCAGTATTTT
j_gene: TRBJ2-3
v_gene: TRBV29-1
d_gene: TRBD2
abundance: .
len: 13

CDR3aa: CASSWGLAGRETQYF
CDR3nt: TGTGCCAGCAGTTGGGGACTAGCGGGACGTGAGACCCAGTACTTC
j_gene: TRBJ2-5
v_gene: TRBV2
d_gene: TRBD2
abundance: many
len: 15

CDR3aa: CASSLEGRGRTEAFF
CDR3nt: TGCGCCAGCAGCTTGGAGGGCAGGGGGAGGACTGAAGCTTTCTTT
j_gene: TRBJ1-1
v_gene: TRBV5-1
d_gene: TRBD1
abundance: many
len: 15

CDR3aa: CASRVTIATNEKLFF
CDR3nt: TGTGCCAGCAGAGTTACCATCGCAACTAATGAAAAACTGTTTTTT
j_gene: TRBJ1-4
v_gene: TRBV7-8
d_gene: .
abundance: .
len: 15

CDR3aa: CAWSGGSDTQYF
CDR3nt: TGTGCCTGGAGCGGGGGCAGCGATACGCAGTATTTT
j_gene: TRBJ2-3
v_gene: TRBV30
d_gene: .
abundance: many
len: 12

CDR3aa: CASSEEGIRTGELFF
CDR3nt: TGTGCCAGCAGTGAAGAAGGGATCAGGACCGGGGAGCTGTTTTTT
j_gene: TRBJ2-2
v_gene: TRBV6-1
d_gene: .
abundance: many
len: 15

CDR3aa: CSVECPAGGRYTGELFF
CDR3nt: TGCAGCGTTGAGTGCCCAGCGGGAGGGAGATACACCGGGGAGCTGTTTTTT
j_gene: TRBJ2-2
v_gene: TRBV29-1
d_gene: TRBD2
abundance: many
len: 17

CDR3aa: CASSPAGSLWTEAFF
CDR3nt: TGCGCCAGCAGCCCTGCTGGGAGCCTGTGGACTGAAGCTTTCTTT
j_gene: TRBJ1-1
v_gene: TRBV5-1
d_gene: .
abundance: few
len: 15

CDR3aa: CASSQVWARDNEQYF
CDR3nt: TGTGCCAGCAGCCAAGTTTGGGCCCGAGACAACGAGCAGTACTTC
j_gene: TRBJ2-7
v_gene: TRBV3-1
d_gene: .
abundance: many
len: 15

CDR3aa: CASKTESGGATTNEKLFF
CDR3nt: TGTGCCAGCAAGACAGAATCTGGGGGGGCAACAACTAATGAAAAACTGTTTTTT
j_gene: TRBJ1-4
v_gene: TRBV14
d_gene: .
abundance: many
len: 18

CDR3aa: CASSIEQGAEEKLFF
CDR3nt: TGTGCCAGTAGTATAGAACAGGGGGCGGAAGAAAAACTGTTTTTT
j_gene: TRBJ1-4
v_gene: TRBV19
d_gene: TRBD1
abundance: many
len: 15

CDR3aa: CATKDRADEAFF
CDR3nt: TGTGCCACCAAAGACAGAGCGGATGAAGCTTTCTTT
j_gene: TRBJ1-1
v_gene: TRBV6-6
d_gene: .
abundance: .
len: 12

CDR3aa: CASSPWWTEAFF
CDR3nt: TGTGCCAGCAGCCCTTGGTGGACTGAAGCTTTCTTT
j_gene: TRBJ1-1
v_gene: TRBV7-9
d_gene: .
abundance: .
len: 12

CDR3aa: CASSQDIGGANSYEQYF
CDR3nt: TGCGCCAGCAGCCAAGATATTGGAGGCGCAAACTCCTACGAGCAGTACTTC
j_gene: TRBJ2-7
v_gene: TRBV4-1
d_gene: .
abundance: many
len: 17

CDR3aa: CASNLGAYSPLHF
CDR3nt: TGTGCCAGCAATCTAGGGGCCTATTCACCCCTCCACTTT
j_gene: TRBJ1-6
v_gene: TRBV6-2/TRBV6-3
d_gene: .
abundance: many
len: 13

CDR3aa: CASSPIGTGGYSNQPQHF
CDR3nt: TGCGCCAGCAGTCCCATCGGGACAGGGGGGTATAGCAATCAGCCCCAGCATTTT
j_gene: TRBJ1-5
v_gene: TRBV23-1
d_gene: TRBD1
abundance: many
len: 18

CDR3aa: CASSLGPPYEQYF
CDR3nt: TGTGCCAGCAGCCTGGGACCCCCCTACGAGCAGTACTTC
j_gene: TRBJ2-7
v_gene: TRBV7-6
d_gene: .
abundance: many
len: 13

CDR3aa: CASSLLGLAGTSTDTQYF
CDR3nt: TGTGCCAGCAGTTTACTGGGACTAGCGGGTACTAGCACAGATACGCAGTATTTT
j_gene: TRBJ2-3
v_gene: TRBV27
d_gene: TRBD2
abundance: many
len: 18

CDR3aa: CASGSSGANVLTF
CDR3nt: TGTGCCAGCGGTAGCTCTGGGGCCAACGTCCTGACTTTC
j_gene: TRBJ2-6
v_gene: TRBV18
d_gene: .
abundance: many
len: 13

CDR3aa: CASSVSHRTANTGELFF
CDR3nt: TGCGCCAGCAGCGTATCTCATAGGACGGCGAACACCGGGGAGCTGTTTTTT
j_gene: TRBJ2-2
v_gene: TRBV5-1
d_gene: .
abundance: few
len: 17

CDR3aa: CASSRLGVDEQYF
CDR3nt: TGTGCCAGCAGCCGGCTGGGGGTCGACGAGCAGTACTTC
j_gene: TRBJ2-7
v_gene: TRBV9
d_gene: .
abundance: few
len: 13

CDR3aa: CASSSGTGRYEQYF
CDR3nt: TGTGCCAGCAGTTCGGGGACAGGGCGCTACGAGCAGTACTTC
j_gene: TRBJ2-7
v_gene: TRBV28
d_gene: TRBD1
abundance: many
len: 14

CDR3aa: CASSSWDRGLDIQYF
CDR3nt: TGTGCCAGCAGTAGTTGGGACAGGGGGCTTGACATTCAGTACTTC
j_gene: TRBJ2-4
v_gene: TRBV6-5
d_gene: TRBD1
abundance: many
len: 15

CDR3aa: CASRLRSGQPQHF
CDR3nt: TGTGCCAGCAGGCTACGCTCAGGGCAGCCCCAGCATTTT
j_gene: TRBJ1-5
v_gene: TRBV6-2/TRBV6-3
d_gene: .
abundance: many
len: 13

CDR3aa: CASSIPPAGAGYEQYF
CDR3nt: TGTGCCAGCAGTATACCCCCGGCGGGGGCGGGATACGAGCAGTACTTC
j_gene: TRBJ2-7
v_gene: TRBV28
d_gene: .
abundance: medium-sized
len: 16

CDR3aa: CASSRGLNTEAFF
CDR3nt: TGCGCCAGCAGTAGGGGGTTGAACACTGAAGCTTTCTTT
j_gene: TRBJ1-1
v_gene: TRBV5-1
d_gene: .
abundance: .
len: 13

CDR3aa: CASSLGDTAYEQYF
CDR3nt: TGCGCCAGCAGCTTAGGGGACACAGCCTACGAGCAGTACTTC
j_gene: TRBJ2-7
v_gene: TRBV5-1
d_gene: .
abundance: few
len: 14

CDR3aa: CSALWEGVDTEAFF
CDR3nt: TGCAGTGCTCTCTGGGAGGGGGTGGACACTGAAGCTTTCTTT
j_gene: TRBJ1-1
v_gene: TRBV20-1
d_gene: .
abundance: many
len: 14

CDR3aa: CASSQDLGAVHF
CDR3nt: TGTGCCAGCAGCCAAGATTTGGGGGCAGTCCACTTT
j_gene: TRBJ1-6
v_gene: TRBV3-1
d_gene: .
abundance: few
len: 12

CDR3aa: CAWSGQQNTEAFF
CDR3nt: TGTGCCTGGAGTGGGCAGCAGAACACTGAAGCTTTCTTT
j_gene: TRBJ1-1
v_gene: TRBV30
d_gene: .
abundance: many
len: 13

CDR3aa: CASSQDRLYEQYF
CDR3nt: TGTGCCAGCAGCCAAGATCGGCTCTACGAGCAGTACTTC
j_gene: TRBJ2-7
v_gene: TRBV14
d_gene: .
abundance: few
len: 13

CDR3aa: CASGSSNSFRHGLYF
CDR3nt: TGTGCTAGTGGTTCCTCTAACTCCTTCCGACACGGCCTGTACTTC
j_gene: TRBJ2-7
v_gene: TRBV12-5
d_gene: .
abundance: many
len: 15

CDR3aa: CAWSPTQRYTF
CDR3nt: TGTGCCTGGAGCCCCACCCAGCGCTACACCTTC
j_gene: TRBJ1-2
v_gene: TRBV30
d_gene: .
abundance: .
len: 11

CDR3aa: CSARVLGLSNEKLFF
CDR3nt: TGCAGTGCTCGTGTTTTGGGATTAAGCAATGAAAAACTGTTTTTT
j_gene: TRBJ1-4
v_gene: TRBV20-1
d_gene: .
abundance: .
len: 15

CDR3aa: CASSLEGGANTEAFF
CDR3nt: TGCGCCAGCAGCTTGGAGGGCGGGGCGAACACTGAAGCTTTCTTT
j_gene: TRBJ1-1
v_gene: TRBV5-1
d_gene: .
abundance: few
len: 15

CDR3aa: CASSLFSASTDTQYF
CDR3nt: TGTGCCAGCAGTTTATTCTCGGCGAGCACAGATACGCAGTATTTT
j_gene: TRBJ2-3
v_gene: TRBV12-3/TRBV12-4
d_gene: .
abundance: .
len: 15

CDR3aa: CASSSGTGGHGYTF
CDR3nt: TGTGCCAGCAGCTCCGGGACAGGGGGGCATGGCTACACCTTC
j_gene: TRBJ1-2
v_gene: TRBV6-2/TRBV6-3
d_gene: TRBD1
abundance: few
len: 14

CDR3aa: CASSKEERPYNEQFF
CDR3nt: TGTGCCAGCAGCAAAGAGGAGCGGCCATACAATGAGCAGTTCTTC
j_gene: TRBJ2-1
v_gene: TRBV21-1
d_gene: .
abundance: many
len: 15

CDR3aa: CASRGGNTEAFF
CDR3nt: TGTGCCAGCAGGGGGGGGAACACTGAAGCTTTCTTT
j_gene: TRBJ1-1
v_gene: TRBV6-5
d_gene: .
abundance: many
len: 12

CDR3aa: CASSRVGRTETQYF
CDR3nt: TGTGCCAGCAGTCGGGTCGGGAGAACAGAGACCCAGTACTTC
j_gene: TRBJ2-5
v_gene: TRBV28
d_gene: .
abundance: .
len: 14

CDR3aa: CASSQDSRPNTEAFF
CDR3nt: TGCGCCAGCAGCCAAGATTCTCGACCGAACACTGAAGCTTTCTTT
j_gene: TRBJ1-1
v_gene: TRBV4-1
d_gene: .
abundance: few
len: 15

CDR3aa: CASSLAQGSSPLHF
CDR3nt: TGTGCCAGCAGCTTAGCGCAGGGAAGTTCACCCCTCCACTTT
j_gene: TRBJ1-6
v_gene: TRBV11-2
d_gene: .
abundance: many
len: 14

CDR3aa: CASSENLAGPLEQYF
CDR3nt: TGTGCCAGCAGTGAAAATCTAGCGGGCCCTCTAGAGCAGTACTTC
j_gene: TRBJ2-7
v_gene: TRBV2
d_gene: TRBD2
abundance: many
len: 15

CDR3aa: CASSLLGSQETQYF
CDR3nt: TGCGCCAGCAGCTTATTAGGCAGTCAAGAGACCCAGTACTTC
j_gene: TRBJ2-5
v_gene: TRBV5-1
d_gene: .
abundance: few
len: 14

CDR3aa: CASSLGRSGTDTQYF
CDR3nt: TGCGCCAGCAGCTTGGGCCGTTCCGGCACAGATACGCAGTATTTT
j_gene: TRBJ2-3
v_gene: TRBV5-1
d_gene: .
abundance: many
len: 15

CDR3aa: CASSSGGVTYEQYF
CDR3nt: TGTGCCAGCAGTTCAGGGGGAGTCACCTACGAGCAGTACTTC
j_gene: TRBJ2-7
v_gene: TRBV28
d_gene: TRBD1
abundance: many
len: 14

CDR3aa: CASSRTHRGERPRATDTQYF
CDR3nt: TGTGCCAGCAGTCGCACCCACAGGGGTGAGCGGCCGAGAGCCACAGATACGCAGTATTTT
j_gene: TRBJ2-3
v_gene: TRBV21-1
d_gene: .
abundance: many
len: 20

CDR3aa: CASSLAGLNEQFF
CDR3nt: TGTGCCAGCAGCCTAGCGGGACTTAATGAGCAGTTCTTC
j_gene: TRBJ2-1
v_gene: TRBV7-9
d_gene: TRBD2
abundance: few
len: 13